Reported below is one TCR beta chain. This sample is part of a study of blood T cell repertoires in COVID-19. The overall study: Material from acute and convalescent COVID-19 was sourced from the United States, Italy and Spain. Sources were T cells, B-cell-depleted T cells, or PBMCs; the material itself was cDNA or gDNA.

This CDR3 spans 18 amino acids. CDR1 SGHAT and CDR2 FQNNGV come from the germline V gene. The trim removed 0 bases at V and 3 bases at J, leaving 11 bases unmatched. In the authors' methods: From reference gene primer amplification, estimates of nucleated cell counts were derived. Measured with immunoSEQ multiplex PCR; TCRdb has only the in-frame clones, and not every one. That table is the source of V, J and clone size, and D and trimming were worked out from the DNA. Of 380,000 or so clones listed, roughly four fifths are singletons. The TCR was taken from a human donor with acute or convalescent COVID-19. The donor label of this sample is uncertain. The chain carries TRBV11-2 and TRBJ2-1; 7 bases fit TRBD2. Sequencing was carried out using peripheral blood. CDR3 loop: CASSLDLRLAEHYNEQFF. The CDR3 coding sequence is TGTGCCAGCAGCTTAGATCTCCGGCTAGCGGAACACTACAATGAGCAGTTCTTC.